A single sample is the source of the 10 T cell receptor beta chains below, sequenced in a study of T cells after yellow fever vaccination. Each CDR3 protein is one row after TCRdb ran MiXCR on the 5' RACE reads. The table lists about 580,000 distinct CDR3 sequences, about 15% of them singletons. Sequencing used PBMCs, obtained 5 days after the first yellow fever vaccination. The receptors here all came from a man younger than 35 who received the YFV17D yellow fever vaccine.

A few counts support this clonotype. This chain joins TRBV5-1 and TRBJ1-1, with 8 bases matching TRBD1. There are 16 residues in the CDR3. Germline V gives CDR1 SGHRS, CDR2 YFSETQ. J gave up 0 bases and V 0 bases, and 4 bases lay outside the gene matches. CDR3 in DNA: TGCGCCAGCAGCTTGGCTCCGACAGGGGTGAACACTGAAGCTTTCTTT. As protein: CASSLAPTGVNTEAFF. Drawing the rest from reference TRBV5-1 and TRBJ1-1, the complete variable domain is KAGVTQTPRYLIKTRGQQVTLSCSPISGHRSVSWYQQTPGQGLQFLFEYFSETQRNKGNFPGRFSGRQFSNSRSEMNVSTLELGDSALYLCASSLAPTGVNTEAFFGQGTRLTVV.

This clonotype turned up a few times. The CDR3 here is CASSKGEGDSEIDGYTF. CDR3 DNA sequence: TGTGCCAGCAGCAAAGGAGAAGGGGACAGCGAGATCGATGGCTACACCTTC. V gene TRBV21-1 combines with J gene TRBJ1-2; the table's D call TRBD1 went unverified against the DNA. TRBV21-1 is a pseudogene segment. This CDR3 is built from 17 residues.

This clonotype came up a few times. The chain links TRBV6-5 to TRBJ1-3, with D unclear. With 0 bases removed from V and 3 bases from J, the gap between germline ends came to 9 bases. This CDR3 has 15 residues. Germline-derived CDR1 and CDR2 are MNHEY and SVGAGI. The CDR3: CASSYSDGVGNTIYF. Written as DNA, the CDR3 is TGTGCCAGCAGTTACTCTGACGGGGTTGGAAACACCATATATTTT.

The J gene is TRBJ1-1, the V gene TRBV15, with D uncertain. This CDR3 region has 13 residues. From germline, CDR1 is LNHNV and CDR2 YYDKDF (reference sequence). V lost 6 bases, J lost 4 bases, and 12 bases lay in between. CDR3 region: CATRRSSGTEAFF. DNA of the CDR3: TGTGCCACCAGGCGGTCATCGGGCACTGAAGCTTTCTTT.

This chain's CDR3 is CASSRGGNGETQYF. The CDR3 nucleotides read TGTGCCAGCAGCCGGGGGGGGAACGGGGAGACCCAGTACTTC. The rearrangement uses TRBV6-1 and TRBJ2-5; 8 bases match TRBD2. Germline loops: CDR1 MNHNS, CDR2 SASEGT. The CDR3 spans 14 residues. J lost 5 bases, V lost 6 bases, and 8 bases had no gene match.

This clonotype has only a few counts. The V call is TRBV7-2, the J call TRBJ2-7; D remains unclear. This CDR3 region has 14 residues. Germline V lookup: CDR1 SGHTA, CDR2 FQGNSA. The V end lost 1 base, the J end lost 3 bases, and 10 bases lay between the germline ends. CDR3 sequence reads: CASSLVMGSYEQYV. The CDR3 coding sequence is TGTGCCAGCAGCTTAGTGATGGGCAGCTACGAGCAGTACGTC.

This clonotype was picked up a small number of times. The chain joins TRBV5-5 to TRBJ2-7; 8 bases are shared with TRBD2. Trimming at V came to 1 base and at J to 9 bases, leaving 6 bases not matched to a gene. From germline, CDR1 is SGHKS and CDR2 YYEKEE (reference sequence). The CDR3 contains 13 residues. The chain's CDR3 is CASSLPNSGVQYV. In DNA form, the CDR3 reads TGTGCCAGCAGCTTGCCGAATAGCGGGGTGCAGTACGTC.

This clonotype occurred many times. The V and J genes are TRBV11-2 and TRBJ2-7; D is perhaps TRBD1 (5 bases). The germline V and J ends were trimmed by 0 bases and 1 base, with 7 bases remaining between them. This CDR3 contains 14 residues. CDR1 is SGHAT and CDR2 is FQNNGV in the germline V gene. The CDR3 is CASSLDRASYEQYF. CDR3 DNA sequence: TGTGCCAGCAGCTTAGACAGGGCATCCTACGAGCAGTACTTC.

In its sample, this clonotype was seen a few times. The chain employs TRBV28 and TRBJ1-2, with 11 bases fitting TRBD1. This CDR3 region has 16 residues. Germline-derived CDR1 and CDR2 are MDHEN and SYDVKM. With V trimmed by 2 bases and J by 2 bases, 4 bases remained unmatched. Here the CDR3 reads CASSLIGTGGNYGYTF. As DNA, the CDR3 is TGTGCCAGCAGTTTAATCGGGACAGGGGGAAACTATGGCTACACCTTC.

This clonotype was seen a few times. As DNA, the CDR3 is TGCGCCAGCAGCTCGCAGGGCCCTAGCACAGATACGCAGTATTTT. Translated, it gives CASSSQGPSTDTQYF. The chain carries TRBV5-1 and TRBJ2-3; perhaps TRBD1 as D (5 bases). The V and J ends lost 3 bases and 0 bases respectively, with 11 bases between them. The CDR3 covers 15 residues. Looked up from germline, CDR1 is SGHRS and CDR2 is YFSETQ.